These T cell receptor beta chains were read from a single sample in a study of human T cells and chemical hapten exposure. TCRdb redid the calling of the RACE reads with MiXCR, one entry per CDR3 protein. In the table there are about 82,000 distinct CDR3 sequences, 10% to 15% of which are singletons. The specimen was whole blood, collected in connection with sensitization to the hapten diphenylcyclopropenone (DPC). The receptors shown here come from a woman aged 50 to 60 with alopecia areata. Some clones in this sample may be carry-over from other donors' samples. CDR3s leave out the opening cysteine and the closing phenylalanine or tryptophan. A D gene is named only where the DNA matches it firmly.

v_call d_call cdr3_aa
TRBV27 . ASSLWDTGELF
TRBV5-1 TRBD2 ASSLSRDYRYEQY
TRBV20-1 . SARDPGIYEQY
TRBV20-1 . SAQRGAHEAF
TRBV30 . AWSVGYTGELF
TRBV2 TRBD1 ASRAQGAASGELF
TRBV27 TRBD1 ATVDRVAEQY
TRBV20-1 . SARTSRPRQF
TRBV29-1 . SVNLDSGGEKLF
TRBV3-1 . ASSQVWETQY
TRBV5-1 TRBD2 ASSLSGLTDNEQF
TRBV2 . ASSEEGTVLEAF
TRBV11-2 . ASSLGGSAPYEQY
TRBV29-1 . SVRGSNEQY
TRBV7-8 . ASSSNFWDGNEKLF
TRBV19 TRBD2 ASNTGTSGNNEQF
TRBV15 . ATLRWGDQTEAF
TRBV9 TRBD2 ASSVGPSGYNEQF
TRBV20-1 . SAPLSGRNEQY
TRBV20-1 . SASREDSGTPYEQY
TRBV20-1 TRBD2 SAPTGTSLTDTQY
TRBV6-1 . ASDNRHRLTSYEQY
TRBV18 . ASSPNTGFSGNTIY
TRBV5-1 TRBD1 ASSLGQGAYQPQH
TRBV29-1 . SVDYGVGTF
TRBV7-9 . ASSLVSMGGTEAF
TRBV19 TRBD2 ASSKTSSGRANEQF